What follows are 11 T cell receptor beta chains derived from one specimen sequenced in a study of blood T cell repertoires in COVID-19. Clones were read by immunoSEQ multiplex PCR, and TCRdb kept only the in-frame ones, dropping some. The table records roughly 250,000 clones, 86% of them present only once. Sequenced material: peripheral blood. The receptor set was obtained from a man aged 35 to 55 who had recovered from COVID-19.

The genes are TRBV19 and TRBJ2-2; TRBD1 agrees at 11 bases. CDR3 size: 14 residues. Trimming at V came to 5 bases and at J to 5 bases, leaving 1 base not matched to a gene. Germline V lookup: CDR1 LNHDA, CDR2 SQIVND (reference sequence). The CDR3 nucleotides read TGTGCCAGTAGTGGACAGGGGGCGACCGGGGAGCTGTTTTTT. This encodes CASSGQGATGELFF.

This chain uses TRBV29-1 with TRBJ1-1, with D hard to call. The V and J ends lost 4 bases and 3 bases respectively, with 15 bases between them. The V gene's germline CDR1 is SQVTM and CDR2 ANQGSEA. The CDR3 consists of 14 residues. Written as DNA, the CDR3 is TGCAGCGTTGTGCTGGGCCCACCCCACACTGAAGCTTTCTTT. This encodes CSVVLGPPHTEAFF.

V and J are TRBV7-9 and TRBJ2-1, with 15 bases fitting TRBD2. V lost 5 bases and J lost 5; bases outside the gene matches: 10. The CDR3 loop spans 18 amino acids. The germline V gene encodes CDR1 SEHNR and CDR2 FQNEAQ (reference sequence). CDR3 residues: CASSPDRTSGGVHNEQFF. The CDR3 region has the DNA TGTGCCAGCAGCCCAGATAGGACTAGCGGGGGGGTTCACAATGAGCAGTTCTTC.

The chain employs TRBV6-4 and TRBJ2-1, with 9 positions matching TRBD2. After removal of 6 bases from V and 6 bases from J, the junction contained 6 bases not matched to a gene. The germline V gene encodes CDR1 MRHNA and CDR2 SNTAGT. The CDR3 extends over 14 amino acids. The DNA of the CDR3 is TGTGCCAGCAGGAGGGTAGCGGGAGTCAATGAGCAGTTCTTC. This translates into CASRRVAGVNEQFF.

DNA for the CDR3: TGTGCCCGTCCCGGGGGACAGGGGCATCTGGAGAGGGGCTACACCTTC. Encoded protein: CARPGGQGHLERGYTF. V usage is TRBV21-1 and J usage is TRBJ1-2; no check of the table's D call, TRBD1, against the DNA was made. TRBV21-1 is a pseudogene locus. This CDR3 has 16 residues.

The chain combines TRBV5-6 with TRBJ1-2; TRBD1 aligns across 8 bases. Per germline, CDR1 SGHDT and CDR2 YYEEEE. V gave up 5 bases and J gave up 0 bases; unmatched junction bases: 6. The CDR3 is 15 residues long. The CDR3 loop reads CASRARGLTNYGYTF. The CDR3 nucleotides are TGTGCCAGCAGGGCCAGGGGGCTAACTAACTATGGCTACACCTTC.

The chain couples TRBV18 to TRBJ1-1, with D perhaps TRBD1 (5 bases). The CDR3 loop spans 16 amino acids. V shed 0 bases and J shed 1 base, with 12 bases lying between them. Per the germline V gene, CDR1 is KGHSH and CDR2 is LQKENI. CDR3 residues: CASSPPGPQGNTEAFF. The CDR3 region has the DNA TGTGCCAGCTCACCACCGGGGCCGCAGGGGAACACTGAAGCTTTCTTT.

The chain employs TRBV10-3 and TRBJ2-1; D gene ambiguous. The germline gives CDR1 ENHRY, CDR2 SYGVKD. V was cut by 2 bases and J by 14 bases, with 16 bases left in between. The CDR3 has 13 residues. The CDR3 here is CAISEGPPVGEFF. For the CDR3, the DNA is TGTGCCATCAGTGAGGGTCCCCCGGTCGGAGAGTTCTTC.

V and J are TRBV9 and TRBJ1-3; D is perhaps TRBD1 (6 bases). Trimming stripped 3 bases from V and 0 bases from J, with 19 bases between. The CDR3 contains 18 residues. The germline gives CDR1 SGDLS, CDR2 YYNGEE. CDR3: CASSGTTTGEFSGNTIYF. The DNA for the CDR3 is TGTGCCAGCAGCGGGACCACGACAGGCGAATTCTCTGGAAACACCATATATTTT.

The chain links TRBV7-6 to TRBJ2-3, with 10 bases lining up with TRBD2. V lost 1 base to trimming and J lost 3 bases; unmatched junction nucleotides: 4. The length of the CDR3 is 16 residues. Germline V CDR1 and CDR2: SGHVS, FNYEAQ. The CDR3 protein is CASSLVSGRSTDTQYF. Written as DNA, the CDR3 is TGTGCCAGCAGCTTAGTTAGCGGGAGGAGTACAGATACGCAGTATTTT.

CDR3 DNA: TGTGCCAGCAGCAACCTGGCAGGGCTCTACGAGCAGTACTTC. Its protein product is CASSNLAGLYEQYF. The chain is built from TRBV7-8 and TRBJ2-7; weak D call: TRBD1 (5 bases). The CDR3 extends over 14 amino acids. V lost 5 bases and J lost 3, with 14 bases in between. In germline, CDR1 is SGHVS, CDR2 FQNEAQ.